This TCR beta chain was recovered during a study of long-term antiretroviral therapy in people with HIV. Overall study results and limits: Clones that had undergone expansion before ART dominated the repertoire at all time points. The study collected no data on ART adherence, viral resistance or therapy changes. HIV repertoires covered narrower CDR3 length ranges than controls did. The study collected blood between about 2003 and 2017, possibly under older ART regimens.

Version v3.0 of the immunoSEQ assay was performed at survey level. Using immunoSEQ multiplex PCR, the repertoire was profiled, and TCRdb retains in-frame clones only, with some absent. The sample yields tens of thousands of clones, roughly 79% seen once. The CDR3 consists of 12 residues. CDR1 SGHTA and CDR2 FQGNSA come from the germline V gene. Between the trimmed V and J ends, which lost 6 bases and 7 bases, there was a span of 12 bases. On this clone itself: Its antigen is undetermined.

Material: unsorted PBMCs, obtained 1.1 years before starting antiretroviral therapy. The receptor comes from a woman aged 40 to 50 with HIV. The chain is built from TRBV7-2 and TRBJ1-2; D might be TRBD1 (6 bases). For the CDR3, the DNA is TGTGCCAGCAGACCTACAGGGTTTGGCTACACCTTC. It codes for CASRPTGFGYTF. Variable domain in full (rest from reference TRBV7-2 and TRBJ1-2): GAGVSQSPSNKVTEKGKDVELRCDPISGHTALYWYRQSLGQGLEFLIYFQGNSAPDKSGLPSDRFSAERTGGSVSTLTIQRTQQEDSAVYLCASRPTGFGYTFGSGTRLTVV.